One and the same sample provided the 28 T cell receptor beta chains below, sequenced in a study of blood T cell repertoires in COVID-19. Measured with immunoSEQ multiplex PCR; TCRdb has only the in-frame clones, and not every one. This table holds roughly 60,000 clones, approximately 86% found once. The material sequenced was peripheral blood. Every receptor here comes from a man in his 70s with acute or convalescent COVID-19.

This clone occurred a few times. The chain has TRBV10-1 and TRBJ1-6; possibly TRBD1 for D (5 bases). The V gene lost 6 bases and the J gene lost 10 bases, with 10 bases spanning the gap. CDR1 WNHNN and CDR2 SYGVQD come from the germline V gene (reference sequence). CDR3 length equals 12 residues. DNA for the CDR3: TGCGCCAGCAGCGATCCAGGGTCACCCCTCCACTTT. Its protein product is CASSDPGSPLHF.

This chain uses TRBV5-6 with TRBJ2-1, with D perhaps matching TRBD1 (6 bases). V lost 1 base and J lost 2, with 10 bases in between. There are 15 residues in the CDR3. Germline CDR1 is SGHDT and CDR2 is YYEEEE. The CDR3 reads CASSLLYRAYNEQFF. CDR3 bases: TGTGCCAGCAGCTTGCTTTACAGGGCCTACAATGAGCAGTTCTTC.

This clone was picked up a small number of times. The V and J genes are TRBV7-8 and TRBJ2-2, with 7 bases matching TRBD1. Germline V gives CDR1 SGHVS, CDR2 FQNEAQ. Germline trimming cut 1 base from V and 1 base from J; bases unmatched to any gene: 0. The CDR3 contains 15 residues. This CDR3 reads CASSLGTGNTGELFF. The CDR3 DNA reads TGTGCCAGCAGCTTAGGGACAGGGAACACCGGGGAGCTGTTTTTT.

This chain uses TRBV10-2 with TRBJ1-3, with D possibly TRBD1 on 5 matching bases. The V gene's germline CDR1 is WSHSY and CDR2 SAAADI. The CDR3 contains 15 residues. With 6 bases removed from V and 0 bases from J, the gap between germline ends came to 12 bases. The CDR3 coding sequence is TGCGCCAGCAGATTGGGACTGATCTCTGGAAACACCATATATTTT. It yields the protein CASRLGLISGNTIYF.

This chain connects TRBV4-1 to TRBJ2-5, with 9 bases matching TRBD1. V lost 3 bases and J lost 6; bases outside the gene matches: 8. CDR3 length: 15 residues. Germline-derived CDR1 and CDR2 are MGHRA and YSYEKL. CDR3 coding DNA: TGCGCCAGCAGCCACGCCGGGACAGGGCAGAAGACCCAGTACTTC. It translates to CASSHAGTGQKTQYF.

This clone occurred a few times. The J gene is TRBJ1-1, the V gene TRBV7-2; D is unresolved. This CDR3 is 13 amino acids long. Germline loops: CDR1 SGHTA, CDR2 FQGNSA. The ends were cut back, 6 bases at V and 3 bases at J, with 11 bases in the middle. CDR3 nucleotide sequence: TGTGCCAGCAGTCAAATCCCGGACACTGAAGCTTTCTTT. It encodes CASSQIPDTEAFF.

The CDR3: CASSAQQETQYF. CDR3 DNA sequence: TGCGCCAGCAGCGCGCAACAAGAGACCCAGTACTTC. This rearrangement joins TRBV5-1 to TRBJ2-5; D not resolved. CDR1 and CDR2 (germline): SGHRS, YFSETQ. V lost 4 bases to trimming and J lost 2 bases, with 6 bases between them. The CDR3 is 12 amino acids.

This chain connects TRBV5-1 to TRBJ2-2, with 7 bases aligning to TRBD1. Trimming took 4 bases from V and 3 from J; bases not matched to a gene: 6. The CDR3 sequence is 15 residues long. Germline V lookup: CDR1 SGHRS, CDR2 YFSETQ. The CDR3 nucleotides are TGCGCCAGCAGCGACAGGGTTGGGGACACCGGGGAGCTGTTTTTT. It specifies CASSDRVGDTGELFF.

The chain has TRBV25-1 and TRBJ1-5, with 7 bases aligning to TRBD1. V shed 2 bases, J shed 7 bases, and the junction held 5 bases outside the gene matches. Germline values: CDR1 MGHDK, CDR2 SYGVNS. This CDR3 has 14 residues. The CDR3 coding sequence is TGTGCCAGCAGTGAACGCAGGGGGTTACAGCCCCAGCATTTT. Its translation: CASSERRGLQPQHF.

The CDR3 DNA reads TGTGCCAGCAGCCCCCGTGGTAGCCAATATACGCAGTATTTT. Translating gives CASSPRGSQYTQYF. The gene calls are TRBV7-2 and TRBJ2-3; no firm D call. The CDR3 spans 14 residues. Germline CDR1 SGHTA, CDR2 FQGNSA. The V end lost 5 bases, the J end lost 7 bases, and 16 bases lay between the germline ends.

The V and J genes are TRBV7-8 and TRBJ1-1, with D perhaps matching TRBD1 (6 bases). V lost 5 bases and J lost 1, with 11 bases in between. Germline V CDR1 and CDR2: SGHVS, FQNEAQ. The CDR3 loop spans 14 amino acids. The CDR3 DNA follows: TGTGCCAGCAGCCAGGGACACGCGAACACTGAAGCTTTCTTT. Translation: CASSQGHANTEAFF.

The J gene is TRBJ2-7, the V gene TRBV15, with D maybe TRBD1 (6 bases). Trimming took 4 bases from V and 5 from J, leaving 18 bases between them. CDR1 is LNHNV, CDR2 YYDKDF, per germline (reference sequence). The CDR3 covers 15 residues. CDR3 sequence: CATSTEPQGWDEQYF. The CDR3 DNA sequence: TGTGCCACCAGCACCGAACCCCAGGGGTGGGACGAGCAGTACTTC.

This chain connects TRBV4-1 to TRBJ1-2, with D uncertain. The germline gives CDR1 MGHRA, CDR2 YSYEKL. The CDR3 consists of 14 residues. Trimming took 0 bases from V and 4 from J, leaving 9 bases between them. The CDR3 loop is CASSQDRDRYGYTF. In nucleotides, the CDR3 is TGCGCCAGCAGCCAAGATCGGGATCGCTATGGCTACACCTTC.

This chain joins TRBV7-9 and TRBJ2-1, with 7 bases matching TRBD1. V shed 3 bases, J shed 7 bases, and the junction held 6 bases outside the gene matches. The germline gives CDR1 SEHNR, CDR2 FQNEAQ (reference sequence). The CDR3 spans 14 residues. In nucleotides, the CDR3 is TGTGCCAGCAGCTTCTCCAGGACAGGAAATGAGCAGTTCTTC. Protein product: CASSFSRTGNEQFF.

This sequence joins TRBV20-1 and TRBJ2-5; D unresolved. The CDR3 has 11 amino acids. With 0 bases removed from V and 5 bases from J, the gap between germline ends came to 4 bases. From germline, CDR1 is DFQATT and CDR2 SNEGSKA (reference sequence). CDR3 DNA sequence: TGCAGTGCTAGAGATGAGGAGACCCAGTACTTC. This gives the protein CSARDEETQYF.

This clone turned up a few times. CDR3 coding DNA: TGCGCCAGCAGCCAAGATAATCGCTATGGCTACACCTTC. It codes for CASSQDNRYGYTF. This chain uses TRBV4-1 with TRBJ1-2; D ambiguous. V was clipped by 0 bases and J by 4 bases, with 6 bases between them. Germline CDR1 is MGHRA and CDR2 is YSYEKL. The CDR3 has 13 amino acids.

V is TRBV12-3 or TRBV12-4 and J is TRBJ1-2, with a possible D match to TRBD1 (6 bases). V lost 6 bases to trimming and J lost 5 bases, with 13 bases between them. This CDR3 is 13 amino acids long. CDR3 residues: CASSRTEGYGYTF. CDR3 nucleotides: TGTGCCAGCAGCAGGACAGAAGGGTATGGCTACACCTTC.

This clone has just a few counts. V and J are TRBV3-1 (or the pseudogene TRBV3-2) and TRBJ1-1; 7 bases map to TRBD1. The CDR3 has 13 amino acids. The V gene end was trimmed by 4 bases and the J gene end by 4 bases; junction bases not matched to a gene: 3. Germline V gives CDR1 LGHDT, CDR2 YNNKEL (reference sequence). The CDR3, as DNA: TGTGCCAGCAGCCCGGGACAGCCCACTGAAGCTTTCTTT. Its protein is CASSPGQPTEAFF.

The V and J genes are TRBV5-1 and TRBJ2-5; 10 bases map to TRBD2. There are 16 residues in the CDR3. CDR1 and CDR2 (germline): SGHRS, YFSETQ. Trimming cost V 0 bases and J 1 base; bases outside gene matches: 3. The CDR3 DNA sequence: TGCGCCAGCAGCTTGGGACTAGCGGGTTTCCAAGAGACCCAGTACTTC. It encodes CASSLGLAGFQETQYF.

Details on this clone: An end of the junction does not agree with germline; a read error may underlie this. V usage is TRBV2 and J usage is TRBJ1-1, with D tentatively TRBD1 (5 bases). CDR1 SNHLY and CDR2 FYNNEI come from the germline V gene. The CDR3 spans 13 residues. The CDR3 protein is CAGRQSPNTEAFF. CDR3 nucleotide sequence: TGTGCCGGCAGACAGTCCCCGAACACTGAAGCTTTCTTT.

This chain's CDR3 is CASSLGLAGGARGNEQFF. The CDR3 DNA follows: TGTGCCAGCAGCTTAGGACTAGCGGGGGGGGCCCGGGGCAATGAGCAGTTCTTC. The chain joins TRBV11-3 to TRBJ2-1, with 14 bases matching TRBD2. The CDR3 is 18 residues long. In germline, CDR1 is SGHNT, CDR2 YENEEA. V trimming: 1 base; J trimming: 6 bases; junction bases outside the gene matches: 8.

The chain uses TRBV3-1 (or the pseudogene TRBV3-2) and TRBJ2-1, with 8 bases that match TRBD2. Germline lookup yields CDR1 LGHDT and CDR2 YNNKEL (reference sequence). The CDR3 is 18 residues long. V was pared by 1 base and J by 7 bases, with 15 bases of the junction left unmatched. The CDR3 loop reads CASSQAAGGASGMNEQFF. The CDR3, as DNA: TGTGCCAGCAGCCAAGCGGCGGGGGGTGCTAGTGGGATGAATGAGCAGTTCTTC.

The chain recombines TRBV19 with TRBJ2-5, with 7 bases aligning to TRBD2. There are 13 residues in the CDR3. J was trimmed by 4 bases and V by 5 bases; bases with no gene match: 4. Germline V gene data show CDR1 as LNHDA and CDR2 as SQIVND (reference sequence). The CDR3 is CASSLGGGETQYF. In nucleotides, the CDR3 is TGTGCCAGTAGTCTGGGGGGGGGAGAGACCCAGTACTTC.

The chain recombines TRBV2 with TRBJ2-1; D gene unclear. The CDR3 is 11 residues long. Germline V lookup: CDR1 SNHLY, CDR2 FYNNEI. V was cut by 5 bases and J by 7 bases, with 6 bases left in between. The CDR3 nucleotides are TGTGCCAGCAGTTACATGAATGAGCAGTTCTTC. Amino acids: CASSYMNEQFF. The variable domain in full, with the rest retrieved from reference TRBV2 and TRBJ2-1, is EPEVTQTPSHQVTQMGQEVILRCVPISNHLYFYWYRQILGQKVEFLVSFYNNEISEKSEIFDDQFSVERPDGSNFTLKIRSTKLEDSAMYFCASSYMNEQFFGPGTRLTVL.

There are a few counts of this clone. The rearrangement uses TRBV4-1 and TRBJ2-7, with 8 nucleotides matching TRBD2. V shed 5 bases, J shed 6 bases, and the junction held 18 bases outside the gene matches. The germline gives CDR1 MGHRA, CDR2 YSYEKL. CDR3 size: 17 residues. The CDR3 spells CASSTRGGRSSVREQYF. CDR3 DNA: TGCGCCAGCAGCACCCGGGGCGGGAGGTCCTCGGTCCGCGAGCAGTACTTC.

The chain recombines TRBV14 with TRBJ2-3; unclear D gene. Germline-derived CDR1 and CDR2 are SGHDN and FVKESK. Between the trimmed V and J ends, which lost 4 bases and 4 bases, there was a span of 6 bases. This CDR3 comprises 12 residues. CDR3 DNA sequence: TGTGCCAGCAGCCTGGGCTCAGATACGCAGTATTTT. It encodes CASSLGSDTQYF.

The V call is TRBV25-1, the J call TRBJ1-5, with a possible D match to TRBD1 (5 bases). The CDR3 sequence is 15 residues long. Germline V CDR1 and CDR2: MGHDK, SYGVNS. V was cut by 2 bases and J by 1 base, with 9 bases left in between. This CDR3 is CASSEQGYSNQPQHF. CDR3 sequence (DNA): TGTGCCAGCAGTGAACAGGGTTACAGCAATCAGCCCCAGCATTTT.

The gene calls are TRBV18 and TRBJ1-6; D is possibly TRBD1 (5 bases). CDR1 is KGHSH, CDR2 LQKENI, per germline. CDR3 length: 15 amino acids. V lost 1 base to trimming and J lost 10 bases, with 14 bases between them. The CDR3: CASSPLPPGGSPLHF. Written as DNA, the CDR3 is TGTGCCAGCTCACCACTCCCCCCCGGGGGGTCACCCCTCCACTTT.